The 4 T cell receptor beta chains reported below all come from one sample, sequenced in a study of beta chain features in type 1 diabetes. TCRB transcripts that were expressed got sequenced, as all of the isolated RNA had been reverse transcribed. Sequenced by immunoSEQ multiplex PCR; TCRdb stores in-frame clones only, minus some. This sample has some 270,000 clones; 7% to 9% occur once, and the top ten carry roughly 1%. Sequenced sample: central memory CD4+ T cells from blood. These receptors were taken from a woman aged 18 to 35 in good health.

This clone was seen ten or more times. J is TRBJ2-7 and V is TRBV16, with D perhaps TRBD1 (5 bases). The V end was cut by 2 bases, the J end by 3 bases, with 11 bases between. CDR1 and CDR2 from the germline V gene are KGHSY and FQNENV. The CDR3 extends over 14 amino acids. The CDR3, as DNA: TGTGCCAGCAGCCAAGGGGCGCTTAACTACGAGCAGTACGTC. This gives the protein CASSQGALNYEQYV.

This clone was counted between two and nine times. The rearrangement joins TRBV4-3 to TRBJ1-6; D is possibly TRBD1 (5 bases). The V and J ends lost 1 base and 10 bases respectively, with 14 bases between them. CDR3 length: 15 amino acids. Germline CDR1 reads LGHNA; CDR2 reads YSLEER. The CDR3 DNA follows: TGCGCCAGCAGCCAAGTGGGCCCAGGGCCCTCACCCCTCCACTTT. Its protein product is CASSQVGPGPSPLHF.

This clone showed up just a few times. This rearrangement joins TRBV2 to TRBJ2-5; 8 bases fit TRBD2. V shed 6 bases and J 4 bases; nucleotides not matched to a gene: 10. The CDR3 is 15 amino acids. Germline CDR1 reads SNHLY; CDR2 reads FYNNEI. In DNA form, the CDR3 reads TGTGCCAGCAGGAATAGCGGGGTCGGAGGAGAGACCCAGTACTTC. Encoded protein: CASRNSGVGGETQYF.

This clone was picked up a small number of times. This chain connects TRBV6-1 to TRBJ2-2, with unresolved D. Germline V gene lookup returns CDR1 MNHNS and CDR2 SASEGT. Trimming left V 4 bases short and J 1 base short, with 7 bases between. The CDR3 runs to 14 residues. The chain's CDR3 is CASSVRGNTGELFF. The DNA for the CDR3 is TGTGCCAGCAGTGTACGAGGGAACACCGGGGAGCTGTTTTTT.